This T cell receptor beta chain was sequenced for a study of human T cells and chemical hapten exposure. Study details: During the approximately 24-week study period, patients had diphenylcyclopropenone applied to the scalp every week. Per-sample TCR yield variation was attributed mainly to small pooled library volume differences. Alopecia areata, totalis and universalis patients, mostly female, were included.

This clonotype showed up many times. MiXCR, run by TCRdb on the RACE reads, gives a single entry per CDR3 protein. The repertoire has tens of thousands of distinct CDR3 sequences, 10% to 15% of them found once; the top ten carry roughly 6%. Time point denoted: patch test 3, about 24 weeks after DPC sensitization. Documented treatment: therapeutic diphenylcyclopropenone sensitization with weekly scalp DPC. Suited to DPC and affected by alopecia, the donors ranged from 18 to 70 years old. J was trimmed by 5 bases and V by 3 bases; bases with no gene match: 9. The V gene's germline CDR1 is SQVTM and CDR2 ANQGSEA. The CDR3 has 14 residues.

Source: whole blood, taken in connection with sensitization to the hapten diphenylcyclopropenone (DPC). The chain recombines TRBV29-1 with TRBJ2-5; 7 bases map to TRBD1. This clonotype was obtained from a woman aged 50 to 60 with alopecia areata. Some clones in this sample may be carry-over from other donors' samples. The DNA of the CDR3 is TGCAGCGTTGAGGGGACAGCGGACGTGGAGACCCAGTACTTC. Protein: CSVEGTADVETQYF.